The 23 T cell receptor beta chains below were found in one sample sequenced in a study of cytomegalovirus exposure and HLA in healthy donors. PCR employed 60 Vbeta and 13 Jbeta primers. Using immunoSEQ multiplex PCR, the repertoire was profiled, and TCRdb retains in-frame clones only, with some absent. The sample carries 200,000 to 250,000 clones, around 85% recorded once. Sequencing was performed on PBMCs. Receptors were obtained from a man aged 45 to 65 in good health and CMV-seronegative.

This clone was observed once. The V call is TRBV19, the J call TRBJ2-5; 11 nucleotides match TRBD1. The CDR3 is made up of 15 amino acids. Germline lookup yields CDR1 LNHDA and CDR2 SQIVND (reference sequence). Losses at the gene ends were 4 bases for V and 7 bases for J; bases not matched to a gene: 8. Written as DNA, the CDR3 is TGTGCCAGTAGTAAAGGACAGGGGGCTAAGGTGACCCAGTACTTC. It translates to CASSKGQGAKVTQYF.

With regard to this clone: A read error may account for a junction end that differs from germline. The chain employs TRBV28 and TRBJ2-7; D not certain. Germline V gives CDR1 MDHEN, CDR2 SYDVKM. CDR3 length: 10 amino acids. The CDR3 DNA is TGTGCCAGCAGTTCCTTCGAGCAGTACTTC. Amino acid sequence: CASSSFEQYF.

The gene calls are TRBV6-1 and TRBJ2-5; D might be TRBD1 (7 bases). The V and J ends lost 3 bases and 5 bases respectively, with 10 bases between them. The CDR3 extends over 13 amino acids. Germline V gene sequence: CDR1 MNHNS, CDR2 SASEGT. CDR3 amino acids: CASSEPGGETQYF. The CDR3 nucleotides read TGTGCCAGCAGTGAGCCAGGGGGGGAGACCCAGTACTTC.

The chain combines TRBV2 with TRBJ2-5, with 7 positions matching TRBD2. The CDR3 contains 15 residues. J lost 2 bases, V lost 5 bases, and 8 bases had no gene match. Per germline, CDR1 SNHLY and CDR2 FYNNEI. The CDR3 loop is CASSPNGEGQETQYF. CDR3 DNA: TGTGCCAGCAGTCCCAACGGGGAGGGTCAAGAGACCCAGTACTTC.

The chain joins TRBV6-5 to TRBJ2-2; 8 bases map to TRBD1. V lost 2 bases and J lost 3; bases outside the gene matches: 5. Germline V gene lookup returns CDR1 MNHEY and CDR2 SVGAGI. The CDR3 runs to 16 residues. CDR3 in DNA: TGTGCCAGCAGTTACGGGCAGGGGGCTGACACCGGGGAGCTGTTTTTT. Translating gives CASSYGQGADTGELFF.

The chain carries TRBV10-3 and TRBJ2-5; 12 nucleotides match TRBD2. Germline CDR1 is ENHRY and CDR2 is SYGVKD. The CDR3 is made up of 16 amino acids. The junction had 6 bases not matched to a gene; V was cut back by 5 bases and J by 2 bases. The CDR3 spells CAISKGLAGGQETQYF. The CDR3 DNA sequence: TGTGCCATCAGTAAGGGACTAGCGGGCGGGCAAGAGACCCAGTACTTC.

The rearrangement joins TRBV5-1 to TRBJ2-1; 9 bases map to TRBD1. The length of the CDR3 is 15 residues. Germline-derived CDR1 and CDR2 are SGHRS and YFSETQ. The trim removed 4 bases at V and 9 bases at J, leaving 11 bases unmatched. The CDR3 DNA follows: TGCGCCAGCAGCCAAACCGGGACAGGGACCCTTGAGCAGTTCTTC. This encodes CASSQTGTGTLEQFF.

The chain couples TRBV27 to TRBJ2-5; TRBD2 is a possible D gene (6 bases). Trimming shortened V by 2 bases and J by 11 bases, and 18 bases separated the two germline ends. Germline values: CDR1 MNHEY, CDR2 SMNVEV (reference sequence). This CDR3 spans 14 amino acids. CDR3 sequence (DNA): TGTGCCAGCAGTTTACAGGTATCGGCTCGGGAGCAGTACTTC. Translated: CASSLQVSAREQYF.

V usage is TRBV27 and J usage is TRBJ2-2; 7 bases are shared with TRBD2. The germline gives CDR1 MNHEY, CDR2 SMNVEV (reference sequence). This CDR3 is 16 amino acids long. The V gene end was trimmed by 4 bases and the J gene end by 6 bases; junction bases not matched to a gene: 11. The CDR3 nucleotides are TGTGCCAGCAGTTCCACTCGGGGGAGGGCCCCCGGGGAGCTGTTTTTT. This codes for CASSSTRGRAPGELFF.

DNA of the CDR3: TGTGCCAGCAGTTCCAACACAGATACGCAGTATTTT. As protein: CASSSNTDTQYF. The chain employs TRBV6-5 and TRBJ2-3; D remains ambiguous. V dropped 4 bases and J dropped 2 bases, with 4 bases sitting between them. This CDR3 contains 12 residues. CDR1 and CDR2 (germline): MNHEY, SVGAGI.

The chain joins TRBV2 to TRBJ1-1, with 8 bases identical to TRBD1. V lost 6 bases, J lost 0 bases, and 9 bases stayed unmatched. Per the germline V gene, CDR1 is SNHLY and CDR2 is FYNNEI. The CDR3 loop spans 16 amino acids. The CDR3: CASRQPTGGMNTEAFF. In DNA form, the CDR3 reads TGTGCCAGCAGACAACCCACAGGGGGGATGAACACTGAAGCTTTCTTT.

The chain is built from TRBV29-1 and TRBJ2-7, with 9 bases identical to TRBD1. The CDR3 consists of 16 residues. CDR1 and CDR2 from the germline V gene are SQVTM and ANQGSEA. V lost 2 bases and J lost 4; bases outside the gene matches: 12. This chain's CDR3 is CSVELVRGQGKYEQYF. For the CDR3, the DNA is TGCAGCGTTGAATTAGTTAGAGGACAGGGGAAGTACGAGCAGTACTTC.

The rearrangement joins TRBV5-1 to TRBJ2-3, with TRBD2 as a possible D gene (5 bases). Trimming took off 6 bases at V and 0 bases at J, with 11 bases between the two ends. The CDR3 runs to 14 residues. The germline CDR1 and CDR2 sequences are SGHRS and YFSETQ. CDR3 loop: CASNRESSTDTQYF. The CDR3 nucleotides are TGCGCCAGCAACCGGGAATCTAGCACAGATACGCAGTATTTT.

The V and J genes are TRBV27 and TRBJ1-5; TRBD1 matches 7 bases. V dropped 6 bases and J dropped 4; count of bases not matched to a gene: 6. Germline CDR1 is MNHEY and CDR2 is SMNVEV (reference sequence). The CDR3 has 14 residues. For the CDR3, the DNA is TGTGCCAGCAGCCCGGGACAGCGAAATCAGCCCCAGCATTTT. It translates to CASSPGQRNQPQHF.

V and J are TRBV28 and TRBJ2-2; possible D gene TRBD1, 5 bases. The CDR3 is made up of 15 amino acids. V was cut by 8 bases and J by 4 bases, with 17 bases left in between. Germline V gene sequence: CDR1 MDHEN, CDR2 SYDVKM. The CDR3 DNA follows: TGTGCCAGCGTCCTAGGGGCGCTGGTCACCGGGGAGCTGTTTTTT. Protein: CASVLGALVTGELFF.

This clone was found a few times. J is TRBJ2-1 and V is TRBV6-1, with 11 bases fitting TRBD2. CDR1 MNHNS and CDR2 SASEGT come from the germline V gene. V dropped 5 bases and J dropped 7; count of bases not matched to a gene: 4. CDR3 length equals 14 residues. The CDR3 nucleotides are TGTGCCAGCAGTATTAGCGGGAGGGGGAATGAGCAGTTCTTC. Its protein is CASSISGRGNEQFF.

J is TRBJ2-5 and V is TRBV5-1; D call uncertain. V was trimmed by 4 bases and J by 4 bases, leaving 11 bases between them. In germline, CDR1 is SGHRS, CDR2 YFSETQ. The CDR3 loop spans 13 amino acids. CDR3 in DNA: TGCGCCAGCAGCACCGGTTCCCCAGAGACCCAGTACTTC. Translation gives CASSTGSPETQYF.

The sample holds a few counts of this clone. This chain connects TRBV2 to TRBJ2-2, with D perhaps matching TRBD1 (6 bases). With 6 bases removed from V and 0 bases from J, the gap between germline ends came to 11 bases. Germline V CDR1 and CDR2: SNHLY, FYNNEI. This CDR3 has 15 residues. The CDR3: CASRADSTNTGELFF. For the CDR3, the DNA is TGTGCCAGCAGGGCGGACAGTACGAACACCGGGGAGCTGTTTTTT.

V and J are TRBV4-1 and TRBJ2-1; TRBD2 agrees at 10 bases. J was trimmed by 5 bases and V by 3 bases; bases with no gene match: 7. This CDR3 is 16 amino acids long. Germline loops: CDR1 MGHRA, CDR2 YSYEKL. The chain's CDR3 is CASSQGPGLANNEQFF. The CDR3 bases are TGCGCCAGCAGCCAGGGTCCGGGACTAGCGAACAATGAGCAGTTCTTC.

This clone has just a few counts. The chain couples TRBV30 to TRBJ2-5; D ambiguous. CDR1 is GTSNPN, CDR2 SVGIG, per germline (reference sequence). CDR3 length equals 12 residues. V shed 3 bases and J shed 0 bases, with 5 bases lying between them. DNA for the CDR3: TGTGCCTGGAGGCAGGACCAAGAGACCCAGTACTTC. Protein: CAWRQDQETQYF. The full variable domain, completed using reference TRBV30 and TRBJ2-5, is SQTIHQWPATLVQPVGSPLSLECTVEGTSNPNLYWYRQAAGRGLQLLFYSVGIGQISSEVPQNLSASRPQDRQFILSSKKLLLSDSGFYLCAWRQDQETQYFGPGTRLLVL.

The J gene is TRBJ2-5, the V gene TRBV5-1, with D uncertain. The germline V gene encodes CDR1 SGHRS and CDR2 YFSETQ. With 2 bases removed from V and 11 bases from J, the gap between germline ends came to 13 bases. The CDR3 extends over 12 amino acids. In DNA, the CDR3 is TGCGCCAGCAGCTTATACCCCCCCCAGCAGTACTTC. This codes for CASSLYPPQQYF.

The chain is built from TRBV28 and TRBJ1-5, with 8 positions matching TRBD1. J gave up 6 bases and V 8 bases, and 12 bases lay outside the gene matches. Germline CDR1 and CDR2: MDHEN and SYDVKM. The CDR3 consists of 15 residues. The CDR3 nucleotides read TGTGCCAGCTTAAAGGGGATACAGGGGGGTCAGCCCCAGCATTTT. It translates to CASLKGIQGGQPQHF.

The rearrangement links TRBV6-5 to TRBJ2-2; TRBD2 matches 7 bases. Germline CDR1 is MNHEY and CDR2 is SVGAGI. The CDR3 consists of 15 residues. Trimming at V came to 7 bases and at J to 5 bases, leaving 10 bases not matched to a gene. CDR3 sequence: CASTLTTGGTGELFF. The DNA of the CDR3 is TGTGCCAGCACCCTTACGACGGGAGGAACCGGGGAGCTGTTTTTT.